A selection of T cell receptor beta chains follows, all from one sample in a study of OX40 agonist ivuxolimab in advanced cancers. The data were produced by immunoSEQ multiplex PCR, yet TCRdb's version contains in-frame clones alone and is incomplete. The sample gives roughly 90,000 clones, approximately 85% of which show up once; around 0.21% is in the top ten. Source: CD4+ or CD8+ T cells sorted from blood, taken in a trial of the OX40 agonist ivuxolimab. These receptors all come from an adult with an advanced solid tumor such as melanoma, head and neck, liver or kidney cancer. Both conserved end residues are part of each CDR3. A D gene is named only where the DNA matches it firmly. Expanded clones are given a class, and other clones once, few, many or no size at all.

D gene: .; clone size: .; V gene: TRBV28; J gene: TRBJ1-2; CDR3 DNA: TGTGCCAGCAGGTCGACAGGACTTGGCTATGGCTACACCTTC; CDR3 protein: CASRSTGLGYGYTF
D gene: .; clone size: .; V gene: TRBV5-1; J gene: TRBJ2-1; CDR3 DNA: TGCGCCAGCAGCCCCCCGGTTTTCAATGAGCAGTTCTTC; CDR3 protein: CASSPPVFNEQFF
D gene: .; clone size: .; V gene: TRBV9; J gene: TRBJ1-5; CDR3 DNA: TGTGCCAGCAGCGAATGGCCGTATCAGCCCCAGCATTTT; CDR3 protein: CASSEWPYQPQHF
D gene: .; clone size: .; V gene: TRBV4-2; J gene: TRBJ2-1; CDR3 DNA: TGTGCCAGCAGCCTTGCGAGCGGAAACCCCTACAATGAGCAGTTCTTC; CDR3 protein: CASSLASGNPYNEQFF
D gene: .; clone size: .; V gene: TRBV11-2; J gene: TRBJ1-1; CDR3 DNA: TGTGCCAGCAGTTCTCGGGCCTTTGAAGCTTTCTTT; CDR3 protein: CASSSRAFEAFF
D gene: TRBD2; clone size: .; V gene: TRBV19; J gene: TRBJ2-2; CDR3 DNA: TGCGTAGCGGGGGGGAACACCGGGGAGCTGTTTTTT; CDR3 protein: CVAGGNTGELFF
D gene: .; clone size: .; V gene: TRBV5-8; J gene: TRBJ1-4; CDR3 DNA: TGTGCCAGCAGCTTGGGGCAGGGTGCAGGTGAAAAACTGTTTTTT; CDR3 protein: CASSLGQGAGEKLFF
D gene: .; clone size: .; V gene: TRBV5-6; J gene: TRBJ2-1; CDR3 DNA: TGTGCCAGCAGCTTTAACCCCCCCTACAATGAGCAGTTCTTC; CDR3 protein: CASSFNPPYNEQFF
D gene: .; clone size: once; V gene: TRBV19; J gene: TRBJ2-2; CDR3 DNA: TGTGCCAGTAGTATGGGGCGACAGGCCGAATCCGGGGAGCTGTTTTTT; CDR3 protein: CASSMGRQAESGELFF
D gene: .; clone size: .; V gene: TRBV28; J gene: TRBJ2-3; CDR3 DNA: TGTGCCAGCAGTTTATTTGGCGGGAAGAGGCCAGATACGCAGTATTTT; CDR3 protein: CASSLFGGKRPDTQYF
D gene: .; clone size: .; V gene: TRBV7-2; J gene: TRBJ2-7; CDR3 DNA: TGTGCCAGCAGCCAAGACAGGATTTCCTACGAGCAGTACTTC; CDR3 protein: CASSQDRISYEQYF
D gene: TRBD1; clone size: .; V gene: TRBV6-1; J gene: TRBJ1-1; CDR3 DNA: TGTGCCAGCACGGGGACAGCCCTGGGCACTGAAGCTTTCTTT; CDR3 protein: CASTGTALGTEAFF
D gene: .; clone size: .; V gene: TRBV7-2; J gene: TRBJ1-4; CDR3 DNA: TGTGCCAGCAGCTTATTTCGGACAGTAGGAGTTGCAACTAATGAAAAACTGTTTTTT; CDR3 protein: CASSLFRTVGVATNEKLFF
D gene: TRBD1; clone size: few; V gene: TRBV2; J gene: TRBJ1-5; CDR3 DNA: TGTGCCATAGGGACAGGGGGGATCTATAGCAATCAGCCCCAGCATTTT; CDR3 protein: CAIGTGGIYSNQPQHF
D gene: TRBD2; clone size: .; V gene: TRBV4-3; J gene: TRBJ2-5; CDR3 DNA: TGCGCCAGCAGCCAAGCGGGACTAGCGGGACAAGAGACCCAGTACTTC; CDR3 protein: CASSQAGLAGQETQYF
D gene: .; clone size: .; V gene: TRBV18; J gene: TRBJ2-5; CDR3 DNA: TGTGCCAGCTCACCCGGACTTTCAGAGACCCAGTACTTC; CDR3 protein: CASSPGLSETQYF
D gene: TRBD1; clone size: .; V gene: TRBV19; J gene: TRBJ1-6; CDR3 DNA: TGTGCCAGTAGTCCCCGGGACAGGAGTAATTCACCCCTCCACTTT; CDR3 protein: CASSPRDRSNSPLHF
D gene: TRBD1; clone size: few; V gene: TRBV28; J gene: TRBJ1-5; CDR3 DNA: TGTGCCAGCAGACGAGACAGGGAGACTAGCAATCAGCCCCAGCATTTT; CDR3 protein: CASRRDRETSNQPQHF
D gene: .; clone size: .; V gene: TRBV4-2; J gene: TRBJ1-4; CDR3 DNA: TGTGCCAGCAGCCAAGTTACGGCGGATGAAAAACTGTTTTTT; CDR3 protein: CASSQVTADEKLFF
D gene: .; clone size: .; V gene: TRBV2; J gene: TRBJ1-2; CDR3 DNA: TGTGCCAGCAGGAGGACAGTCTATGGCTACACCTTC; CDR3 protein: CASRRTVYGYTF
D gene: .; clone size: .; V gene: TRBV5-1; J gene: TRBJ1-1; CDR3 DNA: TGCGCCAGCAGCTTGGGTGGTGAAGCTTTCTTT; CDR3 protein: CASSLGGEAFF
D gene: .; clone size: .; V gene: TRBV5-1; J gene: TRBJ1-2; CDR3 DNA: TGCGCCAGCAGCTTATCCGGGACATTTAACTATGGCTACACCTTC; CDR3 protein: CASSLSGTFNYGYTF
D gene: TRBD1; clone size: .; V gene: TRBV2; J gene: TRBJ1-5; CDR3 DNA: TGTGCCAGCAGTGAAGATACAGGGGGCGATCAGCCCCAGCATTTT; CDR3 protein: CASSEDTGGDQPQHF
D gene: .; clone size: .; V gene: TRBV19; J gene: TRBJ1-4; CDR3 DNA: TGTGCCAGTAGTATTTTGAGGAGGGCGCGACTTGGTAATGAAAAACTGTTTTTT; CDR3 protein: CASSILRRARLGNEKLFF
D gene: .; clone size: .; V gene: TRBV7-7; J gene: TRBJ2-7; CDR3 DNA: TGTGCTAGCAGCTTGCTGGGGGGCACAAGCGACGAGCAGTACTTC; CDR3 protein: CASSLLGGTSDEQYF
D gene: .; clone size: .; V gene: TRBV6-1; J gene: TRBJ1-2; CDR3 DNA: TGTGCCAGCAGGAACCAGGGTTTAGGAGGCTACACCTTC; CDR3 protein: CASRNQGLGGYTF
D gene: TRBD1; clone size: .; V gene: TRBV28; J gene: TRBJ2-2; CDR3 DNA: TGTGCCAGCAGTAGCCCGACAGGGCGCCGGACCGGGGAGCTGTTTTTT; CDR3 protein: CASSSPTGRRTGELFF
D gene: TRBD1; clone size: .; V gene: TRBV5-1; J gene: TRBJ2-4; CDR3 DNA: TGCGCCAGCAGCTTCGGCAGTGTAGGGGGCGGAAACATTCAGTACTTC; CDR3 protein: CASSFGSVGGGNIQYF
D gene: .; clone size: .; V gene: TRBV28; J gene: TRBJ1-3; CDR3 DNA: TGTGCCAGCAGTTCGGGCGGCCACTCTGGAAACACCATATATTTT; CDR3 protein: CASSSGGHSGNTIYF
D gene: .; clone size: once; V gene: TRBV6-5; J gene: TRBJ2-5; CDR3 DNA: TGTGCCAGCAGGTCCTATTACGTAAACCAAGAGACCCAGTACTTC; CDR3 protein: CASRSYYVNQETQYF
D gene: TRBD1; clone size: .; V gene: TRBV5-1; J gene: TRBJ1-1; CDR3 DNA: TGCGCCAGCAGCGCACAGGGGTGGAACACTGAAGCTTTCTTT; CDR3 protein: CASSAQGWNTEAFF
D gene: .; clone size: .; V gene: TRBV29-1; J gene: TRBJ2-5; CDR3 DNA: TGCAGCGTTGAAGGGACCGGGGCGGGGCAGGGTTACGAGACCCAGTACTTC; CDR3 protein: CSVEGTGAGQGYETQYF
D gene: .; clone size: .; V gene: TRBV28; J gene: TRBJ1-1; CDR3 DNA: TGTGCCAGCTCCACCCTGAACACTGAAGCTTTCTTT; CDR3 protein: CASSTLNTEAFF
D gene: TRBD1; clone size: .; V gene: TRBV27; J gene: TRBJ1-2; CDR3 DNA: TGTGCCAGCACCCGGGACAGGGTATCTTCTGGCTACACCTTC; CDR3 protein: CASTRDRVSSGYTF
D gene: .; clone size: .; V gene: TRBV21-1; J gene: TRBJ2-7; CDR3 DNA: TGTGCCAGCAGCACCCAGGGGGCTGGCGAGCAGTACTTC; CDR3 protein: CASSTQGAGEQYF
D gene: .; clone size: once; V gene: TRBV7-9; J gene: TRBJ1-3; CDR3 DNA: TGTGCCAGCAGTCAGGGAGCTGGAAACACCATATATTTT; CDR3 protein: CASSQGAGNTIYF
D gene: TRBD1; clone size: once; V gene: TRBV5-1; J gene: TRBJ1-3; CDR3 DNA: TGCGCCAGCAGCTTGCAGGGGGAGAGAAACACCATATATTTT; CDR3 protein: CASSLQGERNTIYF
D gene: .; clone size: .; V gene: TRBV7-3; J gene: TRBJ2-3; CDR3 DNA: TGTGCCAGCAGCCCAGGGAGCACAGATACGCAGTATTTT; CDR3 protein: CASSPGSTDTQYF
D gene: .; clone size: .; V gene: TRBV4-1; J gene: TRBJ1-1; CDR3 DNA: TGCGCCAGCAGTGGCCGGACAACGAACACTGAAGCTTTCTTT; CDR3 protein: CASSGRTTNTEAFF
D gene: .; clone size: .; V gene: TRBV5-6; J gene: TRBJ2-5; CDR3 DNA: TGTGCCAGCAGCTTGGATTCCAGGCAAGAGACCCAGTACTTC; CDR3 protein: CASSLDSRQETQYF
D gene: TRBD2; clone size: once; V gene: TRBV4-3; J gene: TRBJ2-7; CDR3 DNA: TGCGCCAGCAGCCCGTCACTAGCGGGGATTTACGAGCAGTACTTC; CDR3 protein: CASSPSLAGIYEQYF
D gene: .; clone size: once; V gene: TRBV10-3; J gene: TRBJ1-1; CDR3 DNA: TGTGCCGTCCACCGAGGGGACTTTGAAGCTTTCTTT; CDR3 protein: CAVHRGDFEAFF
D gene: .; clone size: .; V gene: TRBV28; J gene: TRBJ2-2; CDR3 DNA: TGTGCCAGCAGATCGGCAGATGGGGGTACCGGGGAGCTGTTTTTT; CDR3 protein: CASRSADGGTGELFF
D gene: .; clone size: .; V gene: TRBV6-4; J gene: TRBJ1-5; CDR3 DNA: TGTGCCAGCAGTGGGGGTTTAAGCTTGCCCCAGCATTTT; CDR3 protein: CASSGGLSLPQHF
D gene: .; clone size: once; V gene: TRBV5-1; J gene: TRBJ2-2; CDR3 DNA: TGCGCCAGCATCAGGGATTCGAACACCGGGGAGCTGTTTTTT; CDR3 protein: CASIRDSNTGELFF
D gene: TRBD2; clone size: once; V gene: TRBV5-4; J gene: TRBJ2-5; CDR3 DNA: TGTGCCAGCAGCCAATCGACTAGCGGGGGAAAAACCGAGTACTTC; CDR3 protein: CASSQSTSGGKTEYF